Following are 11 T cell receptor beta chains from one sample sequenced in a study of blood T cell repertoires in COVID-19. Clones were sequenced by immunoSEQ multiplex PCR, and TCRdb holds only the in-frame ones, with some missing. The profile shows about 210,000 clones, more than 80% of them singletons. Sequencing was performed on PBMCs or T cells enriched from blood (not recorded which). All receptors come from a man in his forties or fifties who had recovered from COVID-19.

The gene calls are TRBV7-8 and TRBJ2-1; 9 nucleotides match TRBD2. After removal of 1 base from V and 12 bases from J, the junction contained 25 bases not matched to a gene. Germline V gives CDR1 SGHVS, CDR2 FQNEAQ. The CDR3 is made up of 20 amino acids. Here the CDR3 reads CASSLGQGYLGASGIGGQFF. The CDR3 nucleotides read TGTGCCAGCAGCTTAGGACAGGGATATTTGGGGGCTAGCGGGATCGGCGGGCAGTTCTTC.

The chain joins TRBV2 to TRBJ2-7; the match to TRBD1 covers 8 bases. V lost 6 bases and J lost 12; bases outside the gene matches: 4. Germline assignment: CDR1 SNHLY and CDR2 FYNNEI. This CDR3 has 10 amino acids. CDR3 sequence: CASRWTGWYF. CDR3 nucleotide sequence: TGTGCCAGCAGGTGGACAGGGTGGTACTTC.

The chain recombines TRBV2 with TRBJ1-4, with 9 bases aligning to TRBD1. The CDR3 is made up of 14 amino acids. Per the germline V gene, CDR1 is SNHLY and CDR2 is FYNNEI. With V trimmed by 6 bases and J by 1 base, 0 bases remained unmatched. CDR3 protein: CASRDRGTNEKLFF. The CDR3 DNA reads TGTGCCAGCAGGGACAGGGGAACTAATGAAAAACTGTTTTTT.

J is TRBJ1-2 and V is TRBV5-1; weak D call: TRBD1 (6 bases). Germline CDR1 and CDR2: SGHRS and YFSETQ. The CDR3 contains 13 residues. V was cut by 4 bases and J by 7 bases, with 14 bases left in between. The CDR3 loop is CASSQQGRIGYTF. CDR3 in DNA: TGCGCCAGCAGCCAACAGGGTCGAATTGGCTACACCTTC.

This clone was counted only a few times. This rearrangement joins TRBV12-5 to TRBJ1-1; 8 bases line up with TRBD1. Germline values: CDR1 LGHNT, CDR2 FRNRAP. The junction had 6 bases not matched to a gene; V was cut back by 11 bases and J by 10 bases. The CDR3 consists of 10 residues. CDR3 in amino acids: CACGQGRAFF. The CDR3 region has the DNA TGTGCTTGCGGACAGGGAAGAGCTTTCTTT.

Here the CDR3 reads CASSLTASLHTEAFF. CDR3 in DNA: TGTGCCAGCAGCTTAACGGCTAGCTTACACACTGAAGCTTTCTTT. The V call is TRBV7-3, the J call TRBJ1-1, with no clear D. This CDR3 region has 15 residues. CDR1 is SGHTA, CDR2 FQGTGA, per germline. With 0 bases removed from V and 3 bases from J, the gap between germline ends came to 11 bases.

The V and J genes are TRBV6-6 and TRBJ2-7; 7 bases fit TRBD1. This CDR3 region has 13 residues. The germline CDR1 and CDR2 sequences are MNHNY and SVGAGI (reference sequence). The V segment lost 8 bases and the J segment 4 bases; nucleotides outside the gene matches: 8. The CDR3 nucleotides are TGTGCCAGCGAGGGGCAGGGGGTATACGAGCAGTACTTC. It specifies CASEGQGVYEQYF.

The chain uses TRBV11-2 and TRBJ2-5; 9 nucleotides agree with TRBD2. The CDR3 spans 16 residues. Losses at the gene ends were 4 bases for V and 5 bases for J; bases not matched to a gene: 11. Germline values: CDR1 SGHAT, CDR2 FQNNGV. For the CDR3, the DNA is TGTGCCAGCAGCTCGCCTAGCGGGGCCTCGGGGGAGACCCAGTACTTC. Translating it yields CASSSPSGASGETQYF.

J is TRBJ2-4 and V is TRBV9; the D gene is possibly TRBD1 (5 bases). Germline-derived CDR1 and CDR2 are SGDLS and YYNGEE. CDR3 length: 15 residues. Trimming cost V 4 bases and J 6 bases, with 17 bases left between them. The CDR3 region has the DNA TGTGCCAGCAGCACTCCTGGGCCAAGGGGAAACATTCAGTACTTC. The encoded protein is CASSTPGPRGNIQYF.

With respect to this clone: The sample has other DNA sequences that encode this CDR3 too. V usage is TRBV5-1 and J usage is TRBJ1-1; possibly TRBD1 for D (5 bases). Germline V gene lookup returns CDR1 SGHRS and CDR2 YFSETQ. The CDR3 has 12 residues. V dropped 4 bases and J dropped 4 bases, with 8 bases sitting between them. CDR3 residues: CASSDRITEAFF. The CDR3 DNA is TGCGCCAGCAGCGACAGAATCACTGAAGCTTTCTTT.

The table lists this clone with a few counts. Other DNA variants within this sample encode the same CDR3. The V gene is TRBV7-9, the J gene TRBJ1-5, with a weak D call TRBD1 (5 bases). Germline V gene sequence: CDR1 SEHNR, CDR2 FQNEAQ (reference sequence). The V gene lost 0 bases and the J gene lost 4 bases, with 10 bases spanning the gap. CDR3 length equals 15 residues. Here the CDR3 DNA reads TGTGCCAGCAGCTTAGCCGGGGGGGAGAATCAGCCCCAGCATTTT. This gives the protein CASSLAGGENQPQHF.